Presented here are 14 T cell receptor beta chains from one specimen sequenced in a study of blood T cells in healthy people across ages. Using a J-beta primer mix together with a sample-barcoded 5' primer, a second PCR was run for about 7 to 12 cycles. In TCRdb, the 5' RACE reads were re-called with MiXCR into one record per CDR3 protein. Of fewer than 900,000 distinct CDR3 sequences listed, roughly 47% were seen once; the top ten hold 20% to 25%. Sequencing input: blood. Every receptor here comes from a woman aged 60-75 years in good health.

The chain uses TRBV10-3 and TRBJ1-6, with TRBD1 as a possible D gene (5 bases). CDR3 length equals 11 residues. Germline CDR1 ENHRY, CDR2 SYGVKD. V was shortened by 4 bases and J by 12 bases, with 7 bases between the two germline ends. The CDR3 region is CAISGDGPLHF. The CDR3 nucleotides are TGTGCCATCAGTGGGGACGGACCCCTCCACTTT.

About this clonotype: This sequence may be a read error, since a much larger clone differs from it by one base. V usage is TRBV29-1 and J usage is TRBJ2-7, with TRBD2 as a possible D gene (6 bases). Trimming took 0 bases from V and 7 from J, leaving 13 bases between them. Germline CDR1 reads SQVTM; CDR2 reads ANQGSEA. CDR3 length equals 13 residues. The CDR3 sequence is CSVEDRRAYEQYF. The CDR3 DNA follows: TGCAGCGTTGAAGATCGGAGGGCATATGAGCAGTACTTC.

This clonotype was found many times. The chain links TRBV29-1 to TRBJ2-3; no definite D call. Trimming cost V 2 bases and J 0 bases, with 9 bases left between them. This CDR3 comprises 14 residues. CDR1 SQVTM and CDR2 ANQGSEA come from the germline V gene. CDR3 nucleotides: TGCAGCGTTGAAATTGCCGGTAGCACAGATACGCAGTATTTT. The encoded protein is CSVEIAGSTDTQYF.

The chain is built from TRBV7-2 and TRBJ2-2; D gene ambiguous. Germline V gene data show CDR1 as SGHTA and CDR2 as FQGNSA. This CDR3 has 16 residues. V lost 1 base and J lost 1, with 10 bases in between. The CDR3 reads CASSLGPQLNTGELFF. The CDR3 DNA follows: TGTGCCAGCAGCTTAGGTCCCCAACTGAACACCGGGGAGCTGTTTTTT.

This clonotype was observed a handful of times. The rearrangement uses TRBV6-2 or TRBV6-3 and TRBJ2-5; TRBD2 matches at 9 bases. Germline V CDR1 and CDR2: MNHEY, SVGEGT. V shed 9 bases and J 4 bases; nucleotides not matched to a gene: 21. CDR3 size: 18 residues. CDR3 amino acids: CASLGAGGTSFPGETQYF. Written as DNA, the CDR3 is TGTGCCAGTCTGGGGGCCGGAGGGACTAGCTTCCCGGGAGAGACCCAGTACTTC.

The chain uses TRBV5-1 and TRBJ2-3; D possibly uses TRBD1 or TRBD2 (5 bases each). CDR1 and CDR2 from the germline V gene are SGHRS and YFSETQ. V lost 5 bases to trimming and J lost 3 bases, with 19 bases between them. The CDR3 sequence is 16 residues long. In nucleotides, the CDR3 is TGCGCCAGCAGTCTCCGAGCAATGGGGGAGACAGATACGCAGTATTTT. Protein: CASSLRAMGETDTQYF.

The V gene is TRBV5-1, the J gene TRBJ1-2; 8 bases fit TRBD1. CDR3 length equals 13 residues. Trimming removed 4 bases from V and 7 bases from J; junction bases left unmatched: 6. Germline loops: CDR1 SGHRS, CDR2 YFSETQ. The CDR3 loop is CASSNGQGVGYTF. In nucleotides, the CDR3 is TGCGCCAGCAGCAACGGACAGGGTGTTGGCTACACCTTC.

This clonotype was recorded at least ten times. The genes are TRBV7-3 and TRBJ2-3; the match to TRBD2 covers 9 bases. V lost 4 bases, J lost 3 bases, and 8 bases stayed unmatched. Germline V gene sequence: CDR1 SGHTA, CDR2 FQGTGA. The CDR3 extends over 16 amino acids. The CDR3 loop reads CASSSSGLARTDTQYF. DNA of the CDR3: TGTGCCAGCAGCTCATCGGGACTAGCTAGGACAGATACGCAGTATTTT.

This clonotype was seen ten or more times. This chain connects TRBV29-1 to TRBJ1-4; tentatively, D is TRBD1 (5 bases). Looked up from germline, CDR1 is SQVTM and CDR2 is ANQGSEA. CDR3 length: 18 amino acids. V lost 0 bases and J 0 bases, leaving 17 bases between the germline ends. CDR3 sequence: CSVEDRRQGAATNEKLFF. The CDR3 region has the DNA TGCAGCGTTGAAGATAGGAGGCAGGGCGCAGCAACTAATGAAAAACTGTTTTTT. The full variable domain, completed using reference TRBV29-1 and TRBJ1-4, is SAVISQKPSRDICQRGTSLTIQCQVDSQVTMMFWYRQQPGQSLTLIATANQGSEATYESGFVIDKFPISRPNLTFSTLTVSNMSPEDSSIYLCSVEDRRQGAATNEKLFFGSGTQLSVL.

The chain carries TRBV6-6 and TRBJ1-5; D unclear. Germline lookup yields CDR1 MNHNY and CDR2 SVGAGI (reference sequence). V was clipped by 2 bases and J by 2 bases, with 10 bases between them. The CDR3 spans 15 residues. The CDR3 is CASSYSRRGNQPQHF. The CDR3 coding sequence is TGTGCCAGCAGTTACAGTCGAAGGGGCAATCAGCCCCAGCATTTT.

CDR3 sequence reads: CSARQGTGELFF. The CDR3 coding sequence is TGCAGTGCTAGACAGGGAACCGGGGAGCTGTTTTTT. The chain couples TRBV20-1 to TRBJ2-2, with D possibly matching TRBD1 (5 bases). CDR3 length equals 12 residues. With 2 bases removed from V and 5 bases from J, the gap between germline ends came to 6 bases. CDR1 and CDR2 from the germline V gene are DFQATT and SNEGSKA (reference sequence).

Worth noting for this clonotype: The junction does not match germline at one end; this may be a read error. The rearrangement joins TRBV12-3 or TRBV12-4 to TRBJ2-3; 7 bases line up with TRBD1. The CDR3 contains 14 residues. This CDR3 reads CASSPRQGTDAQYF. CDR3 sequence (DNA): TGTGCCAGCAGTCCCCGACAGGGAACAGATGCGCAGTATTTT.

This clonotype appeared a few times. In DNA form, the CDR3 reads TGTGCCAGCGAGCGGGGGGTCTTACGGTTCTTC. It encodes CASERGVLRFF. The chain couples TRBV12-3 or TRBV12-4 to TRBJ2-1; 9 positions agree with TRBD2. Unmatched junction bases numbered 8, after V lost 8 bases and J lost 15 bases. The CDR3 covers 11 residues.

This clonotype was seen ten or more times. The rearrangement links TRBV29-1 to TRBJ2-7; D tentatively fits TRBD1 or TRBD2 (6 bases each). From germline, CDR1 is SQVTM and CDR2 ANQGSEA. Deletions cut 3 bases from V and 5 bases from J, with 14 bases between. The CDR3 runs to 13 residues. DNA of the CDR3: TGCAGCGTTGATTTCTGGGGGGCCGACGAGCAGTACTTC. Protein product: CSVDFWGADEQYF.